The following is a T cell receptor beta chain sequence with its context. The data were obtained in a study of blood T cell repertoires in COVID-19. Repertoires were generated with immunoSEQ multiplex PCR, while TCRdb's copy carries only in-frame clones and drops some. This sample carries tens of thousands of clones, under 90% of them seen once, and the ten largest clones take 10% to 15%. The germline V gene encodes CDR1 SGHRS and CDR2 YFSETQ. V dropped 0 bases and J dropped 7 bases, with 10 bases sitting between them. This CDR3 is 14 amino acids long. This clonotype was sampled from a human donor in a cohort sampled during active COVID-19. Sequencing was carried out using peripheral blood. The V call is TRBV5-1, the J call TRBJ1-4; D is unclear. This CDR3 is CASSLALGGEKLFF. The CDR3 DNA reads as TGCGCCAGCAGCTTGGCCCTGGGAGGTGAAAAACTGTTTTTT.